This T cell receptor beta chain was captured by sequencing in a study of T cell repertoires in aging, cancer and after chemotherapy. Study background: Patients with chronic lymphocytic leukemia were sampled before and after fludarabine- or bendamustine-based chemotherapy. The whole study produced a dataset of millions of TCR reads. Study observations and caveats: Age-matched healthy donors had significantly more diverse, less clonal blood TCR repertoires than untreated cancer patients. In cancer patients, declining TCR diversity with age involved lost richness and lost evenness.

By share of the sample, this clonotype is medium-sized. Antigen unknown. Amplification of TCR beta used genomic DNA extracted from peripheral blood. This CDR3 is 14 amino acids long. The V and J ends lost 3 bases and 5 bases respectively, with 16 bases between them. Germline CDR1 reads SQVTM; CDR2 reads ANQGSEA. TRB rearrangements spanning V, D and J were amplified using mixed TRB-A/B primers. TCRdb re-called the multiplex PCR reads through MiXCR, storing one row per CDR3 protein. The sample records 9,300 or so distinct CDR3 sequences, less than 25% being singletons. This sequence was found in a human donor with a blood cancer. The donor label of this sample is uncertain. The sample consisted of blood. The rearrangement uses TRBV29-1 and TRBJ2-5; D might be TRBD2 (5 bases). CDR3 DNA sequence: TGCAGCGTTGACCTACCAGCTGGCGGGGAGACCCAGTACTTC. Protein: CSVDLPAGGETQYF.